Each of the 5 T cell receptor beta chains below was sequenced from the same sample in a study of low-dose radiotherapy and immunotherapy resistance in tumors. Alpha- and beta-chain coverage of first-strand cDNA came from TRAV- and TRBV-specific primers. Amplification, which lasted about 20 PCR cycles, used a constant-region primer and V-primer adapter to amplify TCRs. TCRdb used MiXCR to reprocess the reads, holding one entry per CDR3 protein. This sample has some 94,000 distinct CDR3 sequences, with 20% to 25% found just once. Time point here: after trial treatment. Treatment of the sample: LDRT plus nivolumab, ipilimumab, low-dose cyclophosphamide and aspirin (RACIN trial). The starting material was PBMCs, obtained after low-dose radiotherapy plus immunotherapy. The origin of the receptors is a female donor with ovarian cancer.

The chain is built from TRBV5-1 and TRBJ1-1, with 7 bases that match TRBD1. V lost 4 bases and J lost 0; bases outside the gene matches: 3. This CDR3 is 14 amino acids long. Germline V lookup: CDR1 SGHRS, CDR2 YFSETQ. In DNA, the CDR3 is TGCGCCAGCAGCGTGGGACAGTTGAACACTGAAGCTTTCTTT. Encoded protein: CASSVGQLNTEAFF.

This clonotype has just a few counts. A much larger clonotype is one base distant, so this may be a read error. CDR3 amino acids: CASSRGNILYEQFF. The DNA for the CDR3 is TGTGCCAGCTCCAGAGGCAACATTCTCTACGAGCAGTTCTTC. The gene calls are TRBV19 and TRBJ2-1; D is unclear. Trimming took off 9 bases at V and 10 bases at J, with 22 bases between the two ends. Germline CDR1 reads LNHDA; CDR2 reads SQIVND (reference sequence). The CDR3 covers 14 residues. Complete variable domain (other parts from reference TRBV19 and TRBJ2-1): DGGITQSPKYLFRKEGQNVTLSCEQNLNHDAMYWYRQDPGQGLRLIYYSQIVNDFQKGDIAEGYSVSREKKESFPLTVTSAQKNPTAFYLCASSRGNILYEQFFGPGTRLTVL.

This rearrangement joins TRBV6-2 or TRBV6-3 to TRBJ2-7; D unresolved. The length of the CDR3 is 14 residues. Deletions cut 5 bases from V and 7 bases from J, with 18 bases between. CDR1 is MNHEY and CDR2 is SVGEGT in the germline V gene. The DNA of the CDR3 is TGTGCCAGCAGTCTCCGGACGTCGCTGCTGGAGCAGTACTTC. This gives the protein CASSLRTSLLEQYF.

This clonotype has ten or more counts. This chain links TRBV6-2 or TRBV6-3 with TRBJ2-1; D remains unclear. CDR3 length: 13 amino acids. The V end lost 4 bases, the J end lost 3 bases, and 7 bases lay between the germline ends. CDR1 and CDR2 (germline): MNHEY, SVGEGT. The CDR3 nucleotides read TGTGCCAGCAGTTTTAAAAGCTACAATGAGCAGTTCTTC. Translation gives CASSFKSYNEQFF.

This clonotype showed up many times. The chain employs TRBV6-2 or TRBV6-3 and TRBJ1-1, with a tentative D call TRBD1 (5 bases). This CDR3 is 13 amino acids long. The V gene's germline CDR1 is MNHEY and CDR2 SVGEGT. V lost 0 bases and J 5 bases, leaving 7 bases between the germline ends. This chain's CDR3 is CASSYSRGTEAFF. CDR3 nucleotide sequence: TGTGCCAGCAGTTACTCGCGGGGGACTGAAGCTTTCTTT.